A single TCR beta chain is shown here with its context. Its antigen is as yet unknown. The study reverse transcribed the entire isolated RNA, so it sequenced expressed TCRB transcripts. Using immunoSEQ multiplex PCR, the repertoire was profiled, and TCRdb retains in-frame clones only, with some absent. The sample holds 600,000 to 700,000 clones; roughly an eighth are singletons and the top ten take about 0.02%. This sample is drawn from a study of beta chain features in type 1 diabetes. General study results and limits: Across all four CD4+ subsets, people with type 1 diabetes showed modestly shorter TCRB CDR3s.

The CDR3 covers 16 residues. Germline-derived CDR1 and CDR2 are LNHDA and SQIVND (reference sequence). The V segment lost 5 bases and the J segment 1 base; nucleotides outside the gene matches: 9. Sorting of CD4+ naive, central memory, regulatory and stem cell-like memory cells was performed via CD45RO/CCR7/CD25/CD127/CD95/CD27. The rearrangement joins TRBV19 to TRBJ2-3; 7 bases are shared with TRBD1. The origin of this receptor is a young man with type 1 diabetes. What was sequenced was naive CD4+ T cells from blood. The CDR3 spells CASSPPGQLGTDTQYF. The DNA of the CDR3 is TGTGCCAGTAGTCCTCCGGGACAGCTGGGCACAGATACGCAGTATTTT.